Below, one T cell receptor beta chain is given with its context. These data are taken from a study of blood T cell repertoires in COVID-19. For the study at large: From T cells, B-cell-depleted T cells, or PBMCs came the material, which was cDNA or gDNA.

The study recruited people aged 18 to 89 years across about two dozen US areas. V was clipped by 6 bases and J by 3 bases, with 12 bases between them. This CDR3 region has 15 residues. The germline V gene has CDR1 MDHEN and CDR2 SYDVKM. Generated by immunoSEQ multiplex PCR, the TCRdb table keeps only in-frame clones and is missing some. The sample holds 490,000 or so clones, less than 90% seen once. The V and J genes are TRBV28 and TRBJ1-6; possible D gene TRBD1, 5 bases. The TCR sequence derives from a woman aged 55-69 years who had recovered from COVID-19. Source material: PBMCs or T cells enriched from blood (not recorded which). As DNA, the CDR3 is TGTGCCAGCAGCGCCACAGGAGACTATAATTCACCCCTCCACTTT. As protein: CASSATGDYNSPLHF.